The rows below give T cell receptor beta chains drawn from one sample of a study of CD8 T cells in ankylosing spondylitis. TCRdb passed the 5' RACE reads through MiXCR, listing each CDR3 protein once. This sample carries a few hundred thousand distinct CDR3 sequences, about a fifth of them seen once, and the ten largest clones take around 3.2%. Specimen: blood, either unsorted or a sorted T cell fraction (not recorded which). The receptors come from a female donor with ankylosing spondylitis or in good health (not recorded which). CDR3s include the opening cysteine and the closing phenylalanine or tryptophan. Each record gives: V gene, J gene, D gene, clone size, CDR3 DNA, CDR3 protein. D genes are given only for firm matches. Clone size is stated in some rows and not others, as once, few, many or a class when expanded.

v_gene: TRBV5-4; j_gene: TRBJ2-3; d_gene: -; abundance: -; CDR3nt: TGTGCCAGCAGCCTGGAGGGAACGTTCACAGATACGCAGTATTTT; CDR3aa: CASSLEGTFTDTQYF
v_gene: TRBV7-2; j_gene: TRBJ1-6; d_gene: -; abundance: few; CDR3nt: TGTGCCAGCAGCCAAGGGTCCCCAAGCTCCTATAATTCACCCCTCCACTTT; CDR3aa: CASSQGSPSSYNSPLHF
v_gene: TRBV12-3/TRBV12-4; j_gene: TRBJ2-1; d_gene: TRBD1; abundance: few; CDR3nt: TGTGCCAGCAGTCCAGGGGGTAGCTCATATGAGCAGTTCTTC; CDR3aa: CASSPGGSSYEQFF
v_gene: TRBV12-3/TRBV12-4; j_gene: TRBJ2-1; d_gene: -; abundance: -; CDR3nt: TGTGCCAGCAGTTTGTACGTCGTCCTAGGTCTTTCTCGTTCGCTGTTCTTC; CDR3aa: CASSLYVVLGLSRSLFF
v_gene: TRBV10-3; j_gene: TRBJ1-1; d_gene: -; abundance: few; CDR3nt: TGTGCCATCAGTGAGTCACGGGGGGGCAGGAACACTGAAGCTTTCTTT; CDR3aa: CAISESRGGRNTEAFF
v_gene: TRBV7-7; j_gene: TRBJ2-2; d_gene: -; abundance: many; CDR3nt: TGTGCTAGCAGCTTAGGACAGACCGGGGAGCTGTTTTTT; CDR3aa: CASSLGQTGELFF
v_gene: TRBV10-3; j_gene: TRBJ2-3; d_gene: -; abundance: -; CDR3nt: TGTGCCATCAGGACTATTTCTGCCACAGATACGCAGTATTTT; CDR3aa: CAIRTISATDTQYF
v_gene: TRBV6-5; j_gene: TRBJ1-2; d_gene: -; abundance: many; CDR3nt: TGTGCCAGCAGTTACTCAACAGGGAACTATGGCTACACCTTC; CDR3aa: CASSYSTGNYGYTF
v_gene: TRBV5-1; j_gene: TRBJ2-5; d_gene: -; abundance: -; CDR3nt: TGCGCCAGCAGCTTAGGCACGGGAGTAAAGACCCAGTACTTC; CDR3aa: CASSLGTGVKTQYF
v_gene: TRBV7-6; j_gene: TRBJ1-4; d_gene: TRBD1; abundance: -; CDR3nt: TGTGCCAGCAGTCCCGGGACAGCTGAAAAACTGTTTTTT; CDR3aa: CASSPGTAEKLFF
v_gene: TRBV13; j_gene: TRBJ2-1; d_gene: TRBD2; abundance: -; CDR3nt: TGTGCCAGCAGCTTAGGCGGGCTAGCGGGAGGAGGATACAATGAGCAGTTCTTC; CDR3aa: CASSLGGLAGGGYNEQFF
v_gene: TRBV7-9; j_gene: TRBJ1-4; d_gene: -; abundance: few; CDR3nt: TGTGCCAGCAGCTTAGAGGTATCGGGGGAAAAACTGTTTTTT; CDR3aa: CASSLEVSGEKLFF
v_gene: TRBV9; j_gene: TRBJ2-2; d_gene: -; abundance: -; CDR3nt: TGTGCCAGCAGCGTAGTCCCGGACAGACGGCTATCCGGGGAGCTGTTTTTT; CDR3aa: CASSVVPDRRLSGELFF
v_gene: TRBV6-5; j_gene: TRBJ1-2; d_gene: -; abundance: -; CDR3nt: TGTGCCAGCGGCCTGAGTCCTAACTATGGCTACACCTTC; CDR3aa: CASGLSPNYGYTF
v_gene: TRBV29-1; j_gene: TRBJ2-7; d_gene: TRBD1; abundance: -; CDR3nt: TGCAGCGTGGGGGACAGGCCCTACGAGCAGTACTTC; CDR3aa: CSVGDRPYEQYF
v_gene: TRBV29-1; j_gene: TRBJ2-1; d_gene: -; abundance: -; CDR3nt: TGCAGCGTGGCTAGCGATTCCTACAATGAGCAGTTCTTC; CDR3aa: CSVASDSYNEQFF
v_gene: TRBV7-2; j_gene: TRBJ2-1; d_gene: -; abundance: -; CDR3nt: TGTGCCAGCAGCTCCGGAGGGGGGGTCTCCCTCTACAATGAGCAGTTCTTC; CDR3aa: CASSSGGGVSLYNEQFF
v_gene: TRBV20-1; j_gene: TRBJ2-2; d_gene: -; abundance: few; CDR3nt: TGCAGTGCTAGAGACCCCCTGGGGGAACGCACCGGGGAGCTGTTTTTT; CDR3aa: CSARDPLGERTGELFF
v_gene: TRBV10-3; j_gene: TRBJ2-7; d_gene: -; abundance: -; CDR3nt: TGTGCCATGGCGGGGAAAGAGGCGTACGAGCAGTACTTC; CDR3aa: CAMAGKEAYEQYF
v_gene: TRBV3-1; j_gene: TRBJ2-2; d_gene: TRBD2; abundance: few; CDR3nt: TGTGCCAGCAGCCAAAGGGAGGGCGGGGAGCTGTTTTTT; CDR3aa: CASSQREGGELFF
v_gene: TRBV4-2; j_gene: TRBJ2-7; d_gene: -; abundance: once; CDR3nt: TGTGCCAGCAGCCTCGGCGGACGGGACGCCTACGAGCAGTACTTC; CDR3aa: CASSLGGRDAYEQYF
v_gene: TRBV11-3; j_gene: TRBJ2-2; d_gene: -; abundance: few; CDR3nt: TGTGCCAGCAGCTCGGACTCTTCCGGGGAGCTGTTTTTT; CDR3aa: CASSSDSSGELFF
v_gene: TRBV3-1; j_gene: TRBJ2-1; d_gene: TRBD1; abundance: -; CDR3nt: TGTGCCAGCAGCCAACCACCCCCGGACAGGGCAAATGAGCAGTTCTTC; CDR3aa: CASSQPPPDRANEQFF
v_gene: TRBV18; j_gene: TRBJ2-1; d_gene: -; abundance: few; CDR3nt: TGTGCCAGCTCACCGACCATCTCCTACAATGAGCAGTTCTTC; CDR3aa: CASSPTISYNEQFF
v_gene: TRBV6-5; j_gene: TRBJ2-1; d_gene: -; abundance: -; CDR3nt: TGTGCCAGCAGTTCCGGGGTGCGCTCCTACAATGAGCAGTTCTTC; CDR3aa: CASSSGVRSYNEQFF
v_gene: TRBV6-1; j_gene: TRBJ1-5; d_gene: -; abundance: -; CDR3nt: TGTGCCAGCACCCCAGGGAAACAGGGCAATCAGCCCCAGCATTTT; CDR3aa: CASTPGKQGNQPQHF
v_gene: TRBV20-1; j_gene: TRBJ1-1; d_gene: -; abundance: few; CDR3nt: TGCAGTGCTAGAACACGGCTCTATATGAACACTGAAGCTTTCTTT; CDR3aa: CSARTRLYMNTEAFF
v_gene: TRBV20-1; j_gene: TRBJ2-1; d_gene: TRBD2; abundance: -; CDR3nt: TGCAGTGCTAGAGTACAGCGGGAGGGCCGGGAGCAGTTCTTC; CDR3aa: CSARVQREGREQFF
v_gene: TRBV20-1; j_gene: TRBJ2-7; d_gene: TRBD1; abundance: -; CDR3nt: TGCAGTGCTAAGGCAACAGGGGGCAAGGCCTACGAGCAGTACTTC; CDR3aa: CSAKATGGKAYEQYF
v_gene: TRBV7-2; j_gene: TRBJ2-7; d_gene: -; abundance: -; CDR3nt: TGTGCCAGCAGCATCCGAGGCCGCGGGGCGTACGAGCAGTACTTC; CDR3aa: CASSIRGRGAYEQYF
v_gene: TRBV20-1; j_gene: TRBJ2-7; d_gene: -; abundance: many; CDR3nt: TGCAGTGCCCGACTAGTATCCTACGAGCAGTACTTC; CDR3aa: CSARLVSYEQYF
v_gene: TRBV20-1; j_gene: TRBJ2-2; d_gene: -; abundance: many; CDR3nt: TGCAGTGCTAAGCCGGGACTCAACACCGGGGAGCTGTTTTTT; CDR3aa: CSAKPGLNTGELFF
v_gene: TRBV29-1; j_gene: TRBJ2-1; d_gene: -; abundance: -; CDR3nt: TGCAGCGTTGTTAAGCCGTTGGTAACCTACAATGAGCAGTTCTTC; CDR3aa: CSVVKPLVTYNEQFF
v_gene: TRBV6-5; j_gene: TRBJ1-2; d_gene: TRBD1; abundance: many; CDR3nt: TGTGCCAGCAGTTACCCGGACAGGGCCGGAGGCTACACCTTC; CDR3aa: CASSYPDRAGGYTF
v_gene: TRBV7-3; j_gene: TRBJ1-1; d_gene: -; abundance: -; CDR3nt: TGTGCCAGTAGATCAACAGCGAACACTGAAGCTTTCTTT; CDR3aa: CASRSTANTEAFF
v_gene: TRBV18; j_gene: TRBJ1-1; d_gene: -; abundance: -; CDR3nt: TGTGCCAGCTCACCTGTCCAGATGCTTGGGAACACTGAAGCTTTCTTT; CDR3aa: CASSPVQMLGNTEAFF
v_gene: TRBV4-3; j_gene: TRBJ2-5; d_gene: TRBD2; abundance: few; CDR3nt: TGCGCCAGCAGCCAAGGGACTAGCGGGGACCAAGAGACCCAGTACTTC; CDR3aa: CASSQGTSGDQETQYF
v_gene: TRBV10-2; j_gene: TRBJ1-1; d_gene: TRBD1; abundance: -; CDR3nt: TGCGCCAGCAACACCGCCGGGACAGCCCATGAAGCTTTCTTT; CDR3aa: CASNTAGTAHEAFF
v_gene: TRBV5-1; j_gene: TRBJ2-1; d_gene: TRBD2; abundance: -; CDR3nt: TGCGCCAGCAGCTCCCTCGGGACTAGCGGGCATAGGGGTTCCTACAATGAGCAGTTCTTC; CDR3aa: CASSSLGTSGHRGSYNEQFF
v_gene: TRBV5-1; j_gene: TRBJ2-7; d_gene: TRBD1; abundance: -; CDR3nt: TGCGCCAGCAGCTCCAGTCAATTCCGGGACAGGGGGATCCACGAGCAGTACTTC; CDR3aa: CASSSSQFRDRGIHEQYF
v_gene: TRBV3-1; j_gene: TRBJ2-7; d_gene: -; abundance: -; CDR3nt: TGTGCCAGCAGCCAAGAGAGCCGGGAAGGCTCGCAGTACTTC; CDR3aa: CASSQESREGSQYF
v_gene: TRBV27; j_gene: TRBJ2-2; d_gene: -; abundance: many; CDR3nt: TGTGCCAGCAGTTGGTCCGGCTCCACCGGGGAGCTGTTTTTT; CDR3aa: CASSWSGSTGELFF
v_gene: TRBV29-1; j_gene: TRBJ1-2; d_gene: -; abundance: -; CDR3nt: TGCAGCGTTGAAGATCGAGGGGGGGCTAACTATGGCTACACCTTC; CDR3aa: CSVEDRGGANYGYTF
v_gene: TRBV10-3; j_gene: TRBJ2-5; d_gene: -; abundance: many; CDR3nt: TGTGCCATCAGTGAGTCGCGGTCTCAAGAGACCCAGTACTTC; CDR3aa: CAISESRSQETQYF
v_gene: TRBV6-5; j_gene: TRBJ1-2; d_gene: -; abundance: -; CDR3nt: TGTGCCAGCAGTTACTCGAGCGCTAACTATGGCTACACCTTC; CDR3aa: CASSYSSANYGYTF
v_gene: TRBV28; j_gene: TRBJ2-3; d_gene: -; abundance: -; CDR3nt: TGTGCCAGCAGTCGACAGTCCACAGATACGCAGTATTTT; CDR3aa: CASSRQSTDTQYF
v_gene: TRBV20-1; j_gene: TRBJ2-1; d_gene: -; abundance: few; CDR3nt: TGCAGTGCTTCCACGGAAGCCCACACCTACAATGAGCAGTTCTTC; CDR3aa: CSASTEAHTYNEQFF
v_gene: TRBV4-3; j_gene: TRBJ2-5; d_gene: -; abundance: few; CDR3nt: TGCGCCAGCAGCCCCCAAGGGTTCGGGGAGACCCAGTACTTC; CDR3aa: CASSPQGFGETQYF
v_gene: TRBV6-1; j_gene: TRBJ2-5; d_gene: TRBD2; abundance: -; CDR3nt: TGTGCCAGCAGTCTTTTGACTAGCGGTGAGACCCAGTACTTC; CDR3aa: CASSLLTSGETQYF
v_gene: TRBV15; j_gene: TRBJ1-6; d_gene: TRBD1; abundance: -; CDR3nt: TGTGCCACCAGCAGTCATAGACAGGGTAATTCACCCCTCCACTTT; CDR3aa: CATSSHRQGNSPLHF
v_gene: TRBV5-1; j_gene: TRBJ2-3; d_gene: -; abundance: many; CDR3nt: TGCGCCAGCAGCCCACCCTACAGGGCATATACGCAGTATTTT; CDR3aa: CASSPPYRAYTQYF
v_gene: TRBV6-4; j_gene: TRBJ1-1; d_gene: -; abundance: -; CDR3nt: TGTGCCAGCAGTGGGCAGGTCGGGACTGAAGCTTTCTTT; CDR3aa: CASSGQVGTEAFF
v_gene: TRBV29-1; j_gene: TRBJ1-1; d_gene: TRBD1; abundance: many; CDR3nt: TGCAGCGTTGTAGGGACAGACAAAGCTTTCTTT; CDR3aa: CSVVGTDKAFF
v_gene: TRBV20-1; j_gene: TRBJ2-5; d_gene: -; abundance: many; CDR3nt: TGCAGTGCTACTTACGGACAAGAGACCCAGTACTTC; CDR3aa: CSATYGQETQYF
v_gene: TRBV3-1; j_gene: TRBJ2-1; d_gene: TRBD2; abundance: few; CDR3nt: TGTGCCAGCAGTCGAAAAGCGGGGGCCTCCAATGAGCAGTTCTTC; CDR3aa: CASSRKAGASNEQFF
v_gene: TRBV3-1; j_gene: TRBJ1-6; d_gene: -; abundance: few; CDR3nt: TGTGCCAGCAGCCGAGGAGGGGATTCACCCCTCCACTTT; CDR3aa: CASSRGGDSPLHF
v_gene: TRBV7-2; j_gene: TRBJ1-1; d_gene: -; abundance: -; CDR3nt: TGTGCCAGCAGCTTAGGTCCCAGGAACACTGAAGCTTTCTTT; CDR3aa: CASSLGPRNTEAFF